This TCR beta chain was found in a study of shared clonotypes between healthy human individuals. Study in general: A few men and a couple of women, aged 18 to 49, were donors.

Sequencing of unsorted PBMC DNA was carried out using ten immunoSEQ deep assay plates. Method: immunoSEQ multiplex PCR; TCRdb's copy keeps in-frame clones and lacks some. The sample shows about 470,000 clones, roughly 77% of them seen only once. The junction had 7 bases not matched to a gene; V was cut back by 10 bases and J by 2 bases. This CDR3 is 15 amino acids long. Germline-derived CDR1 and CDR2 are MNHNY and SVGAGI (reference sequence). All participating donors were Caucasian adults from Nashville, Tennessee. The unsorted samples took about 100 million PBMCs to get genomic DNA. Sequenced sample: PBMCs. This clonotype originated in a woman aged 40 to 55 in good health. Some clones in this sample may be carry-over from other donors' samples. The chain has TRBV6-6 and TRBJ2-1; 11 nucleotides match TRBD2. The CDR3 here is CATRQGLAAYNEQFF. The CDR3 region has the DNA TGTGCCACGCGTCAGGGACTAGCGGCCTACAATGAGCAGTTCTTC.